The entry below describes one T cell receptor beta chain. Its antigen is not identified. Investigators profiled TCR beta VDJ and CDR3 from genomic DNA template. From the reads, TCRdb called clonotypes with MiXCR, one entry per CDR3 protein. The sample includes 200,000 to 300,000 distinct CDR3 sequences, 70% to 85% of them seen just once. This sample stems from a study of CD8+CD57+ T cells in acquired aplastic anemia. In the study overall: Sorted CD4+ and CD8+ cells yielded roughly 3.5 ug of DNA on average. Notes on the study in general: CD8+ Simpson's diversity showed no significant patient-control difference.

Patients chosen for sequencing had shown CD8+CD57+ cell expansion by flow cytometry. The cohort consisted entirely of patients having severe acquired aplastic anemia. V lost 6 bases to trimming and J lost 8 bases, with 14 bases between them. This CDR3 comprises 14 residues. Specimen: sorted CD4+, CD8+, or CD8+CD57+ T cells (not recorded which) from PBMCs. This clonotype originated in a human donor with aplastic anemia. This chain uses TRBV12-3 or TRBV12-4 with TRBJ1-6; D may be TRBD1 (6 bases). Here the CDR3 reads CASRHTGNDSPLHF. DNA of the CDR3: TGTGCCAGCAGGCACACAGGGAACGATTCACCCCTCCACTTT.